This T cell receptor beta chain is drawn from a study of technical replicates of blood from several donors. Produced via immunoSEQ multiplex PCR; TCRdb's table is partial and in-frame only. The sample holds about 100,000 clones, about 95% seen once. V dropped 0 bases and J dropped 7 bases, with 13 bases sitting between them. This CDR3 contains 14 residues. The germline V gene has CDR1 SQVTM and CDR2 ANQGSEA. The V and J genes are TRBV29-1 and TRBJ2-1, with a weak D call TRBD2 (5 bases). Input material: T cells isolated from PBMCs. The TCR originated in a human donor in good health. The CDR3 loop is CSVEDHGDGNEQFF. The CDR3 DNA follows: TGCAGCGTTGAAGATCACGGGGATGGGAATGAGCAGTTCTTC.